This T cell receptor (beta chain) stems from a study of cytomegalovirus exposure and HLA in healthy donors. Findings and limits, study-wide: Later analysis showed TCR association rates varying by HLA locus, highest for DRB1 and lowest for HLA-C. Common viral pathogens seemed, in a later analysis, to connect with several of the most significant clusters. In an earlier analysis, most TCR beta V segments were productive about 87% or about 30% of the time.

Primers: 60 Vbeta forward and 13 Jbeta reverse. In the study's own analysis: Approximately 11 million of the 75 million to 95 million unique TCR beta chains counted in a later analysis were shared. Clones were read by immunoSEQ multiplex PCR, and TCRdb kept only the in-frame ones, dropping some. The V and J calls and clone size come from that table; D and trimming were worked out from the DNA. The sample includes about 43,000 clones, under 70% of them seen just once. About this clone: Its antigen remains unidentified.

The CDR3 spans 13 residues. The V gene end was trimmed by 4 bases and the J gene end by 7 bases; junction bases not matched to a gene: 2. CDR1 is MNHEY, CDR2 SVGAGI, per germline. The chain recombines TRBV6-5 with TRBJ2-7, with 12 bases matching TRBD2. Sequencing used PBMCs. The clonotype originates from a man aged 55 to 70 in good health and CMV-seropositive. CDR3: CASSSSGRVEQYF. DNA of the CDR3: TGTGCCAGCAGTTCTAGCGGGAGGGTTGAGCAGTACTTC.